The source of this T cell receptor (beta chain) is a study of blood T cell repertoires in COVID-19. About the research overall: Some COVID-19 samples were acute and others convalescent; all came from the United States, Italy and Spain. PBMCs, B-cell-depleted T cells, or T cells were the source of the cDNA or gDNA that made up the material.

Original processing methods: For nucleated cells, counts were estimated from reference gene primer amplification. The protocol was immunoSEQ multiplex PCR, while the TCRdb copy is restricted to in-frame clones and leaves out a portion. The DNA was the basis for D and trimming; V, J and clone size are from that table. The sample holds about 310,000 clones, 90% seen once. The V gene end was trimmed by 4 bases and the J gene end by 7 bases; junction bases not matched to a gene: 8. The CDR3 loop spans 15 amino acids. The germline V gene encodes CDR1 SGHTS and CDR2 YDEGEE. The chain couples TRBV5-8 to TRBJ2-1, with 10 bases identical to TRBD2. Sequencing was carried out using peripheral blood. The source is a woman in her thirties or forties with COVID-19, enrolled during active disease. The CDR3 DNA is TGTGCCAGCAGCCAGCTAGCGGGAGTTGATAATGAGCAGTTCTTC. This translates into CASSQLAGVDNEQFF.